This T cell receptor (beta chain) stems from a study of shared clonotypes between healthy human individuals. Regarding the study as a whole: An effect of sequencing depth on clonotype sharing among donors was expected. In the sorted subsets, rarefaction showed sequencing was incomplete despite large depth.

In the sorted-subset replicate PCRs, roughly 210 ng DNA, 25,000 to 30,000 T cell genomes, was used. Clones were read by immunoSEQ multiplex PCR, and TCRdb kept only the in-frame ones, dropping some. The repertoire holds roughly 2.4 million clones, with around 95% as singletons. Regarding this clone: Its specificity is unknown.

The CDR3 sequence is 13 residues long. Trimming removed 2 bases at V and 11 bases at J, with 15 bases between. CDR1 is MDHEN, CDR2 SYDVKM, per germline. This clonotype was obtained from a man aged 18 to 30 in good health. Sequencing was done on a sample of naive CD4+ T cells sorted from blood. Subset reported: CD45RA+ positively selected. The rearrangement joins TRBV28 to TRBJ1-1; D call uncertain. Here the CDR3 DNA reads TGTGCCAGCAGTTTAGGAGGAAAGATGAATGCTTTCTTT. It is translated as CASSLGGKMNAFF.